This TCR beta chain emerged from a study of blood T cell repertoires in COVID-19. The protocol was immunoSEQ multiplex PCR, while the TCRdb copy is restricted to in-frame clones and leaves out a portion. The sample includes just over 250,000 clones, around 89% of them seen just once. Trimming took 4 bases from V and 1 from J, leaving 18 bases between them. This CDR3 contains 17 residues. From germline, CDR1 is SEHNR and CDR2 FQNEAQ (reference sequence). The chain has TRBV7-9 and TRBJ2-3; D may be TRBD1 (6 bases). The sequence came from a man aged 60 to 75 who had recovered from COVID-19. Input material: peripheral blood. In nucleotides, the CDR3 is TGTGCCAGCAGCTCCACGGGACAACCAAAAGGCACAGATACGCAGTATTTT. Translated, it gives CASSSTGQPKGTDTQYF.